This T cell receptor beta chain was sequenced for a study of neurological immune-mediated disorders (dated by TCRdb to the late 2010s). In terms of the full investigation: The study compared peripheral blood TCR-beta repertoires of HTLV-I-associated myelopathy (HAM/TSP) patients, multiple sclerosis patients and healthy controls using UMI-based sequencing. Alongside PBMC samples, the set of some 98 TCR-beta libraries contained longitudinal samples, technical triplicates, and paired CD4+ and CD8+ T-cell subsets that had been sorted. The cohort was made up of 65 to 75 subjects, consisting of some 14 HAM/TSP patients, about 34 multiple sclerosis patients and 20 healthy controls. On the study overall, not on this receptor specifically: No identical CDR3 amino acid sequences were shared among expanded clones across subjects, suggesting private TCR-beta repertoires in all groups. TCR clonal expansion was greatest in HAM/TSP patients and smallest in MS patients, who ranked below even healthy controls.

V and J are trimmed by 7 bases and 5 bases, and the gene matches miss 5 bases of the junction. CDR1 and CDR2, per the germline V gene (reference sequence), are SEHNR and FQNEAQ. The CDR3 goes from the cysteine to the phenylalanine over 13 residues. The retained sequence is limited to the CDR3, 39 bases, with the frame set at the first base. For the sorted-subset TCR libraries, the starting material was around 1 million sorted CD4+ or CD8+ T cells. Peripheral blood underwent Ficoll-Hypaque density gradient centrifugation to isolate PBMCs, which were then cryopreserved in liquid nitrogen. The study also sequenced paired sorted CD4+ and CD8+ subsets from healthy controls, HAM/TSP patients and MS patients. Turning to this clonotype: No antigen is known for it. The record has no base qualities; no much larger clone is one base away.

cDNA synthesis used template-switch 5'RACE with a primer carrying a 10-nucleotide random unique molecular identifier tagging each TCR transcript. Every sequencing run yielded over 170 million TCR-beta sequences covering 15-18 subjects. The RNeasy kit was used to extract total RNA. The KAPA Real-time Library Amplification kit was used to amplify TCR-beta VDJ regions with primers targeting the TCR constant region and the 5'RACE anchor. A first PCR added sample indexes and Illumina adaptors, and a second PCR then raised library yield. After purification with Ampure beads, the TCR product of roughly 650 bp was size-selected on a 2% E-gel SizeSelection system. Before pooling, libraries had their quality checked on a Bioanalyzer, their concentration measured with Qubit, and their quantity determined with the Kapa Library Quantification kit. Libraries were sequenced paired-end 2 x 150 bp on an Illumina HiSeq 2500. To increase sequence diversity, roughly 24-30% phiX was spiked into each library pool. In the original analysis: Quality-filtered reads were processed with the UMI-based MiGEC pipeline, which removed over 90% of raw TCR sequences during error correction. IMGT germline references were used for alignment of VDJ genes, and clonotypes were defined by a unique CDR3 amino acid sequence together with V-J genes. Clonal expansion, Shannon diversity and CDR3 relatedness were evaluated with VDJtools (CalcPairwiseDistances, ClusterSamples), while phylogenetic trees were built in CLCbio workbench. A clone was classed as expanded if it had 8 or more unique UMIs, a cutoff based on coefficient-of-variation modelling across technical triplicates. Using fastp trimming at Q25 and MiXCR clonotype assembly, TCRdb reanalyzed the public sequencing data and kept in-frame beta chains. Entries are consolidated by CDR3 protein sequence, retaining the most common genes and DNA. These V and J calls derive from TCRdb rather than the authors' analysis. The sample table lists some 28,000 distinct CDR3 sequences, around 25% of them with a count of one. 25% to 30% of the sample lies in the top ten.

Sequenced input: CD4+ T cells from blood. In this chain, TRBV7-9 is recombined with TRBJ2-4; TRBD1 agrees with 7 junctional bases. This TCR derives from a man aged 50 to 59 with HTLV-1-associated myelopathy (HAM/TSP). The DNA reads TGTGCCAGCATTCAAGACAGGGAAAACATTCAGTACTTC. The resulting protein is CASIQDRENIQYF.